The source of this TCR beta chain is a study of identical twins. Findings of the study overall: Where beta out-of-frame sequences were concerned, excess twin sharing was weaker.

Germline V CDR1 and CDR2: MNHEY, SVGAGI. This CDR3 is built from 16 residues. V lost 0 bases to trimming and J lost 4 bases, with 15 bases between them. As to this clonotype: Its antigen is still unknown.

Each CDR3 protein gets one entry after TCRdb re-called the 5' RACE reads with MiXCR. The top ten clones hold about 0.93% of a sample with 500,000 or so distinct CDR3 sequences, about 20% of them seen once. These same records also appear under a second study, on T cells expressing NK-cell markers. That paper adds: A handful of donors likewise had their CD3+CD56-NKG2C+ fraction led by these clonotypes.

The chain joins TRBV6-5 to TRBJ2-5, with D perhaps TRBD2 (7 bases). The specimen sequenced was CD4+ T cells sorted from blood. This receptor was taken from a young woman in good health. The CDR3 reads CASSYSTGGLGETQYF. CDR3 nucleotides: TGTGCCAGCAGTTACTCGACGGGGGGCCTCGGAGAGACCCAGTACTTC.